The rows below give T cell receptor beta chains drawn from one sample of a study of identical twins. TCRdb itself ran the 5' RACE reads through MiXCR, one entry per CDR3 protein. The sample consists of 220,000 or so distinct CDR3 sequences, roughly 7% of them appearing once. These same records also appear under a second study, on yellow fever vaccine responses in identical twins.

Sample: memory (CD45RO+) T cells sorted from blood. All receptors come from a woman younger than 30 in good health. CDR3s include the opening cysteine and the closing phenylalanine or tryptophan. The order of the fields is V gene, J gene, CDR3 protein.

TRBV10-3,TRBJ1-1,CAISEDSPKLSF
TRBV15,TRBJ2-1,CATSRDYVDEQFF
TRBV5-1,TRBJ2-2,CASSVGLAGGNTGELFF
TRBV15,TRBJ2-3,CATSRDFSGLVGDTQYF
TRBV10-3,TRBJ2-3,CAISDSSSTDTQYF
TRBV11-3,TRBJ2-1,CASSLTGSTDEQFF
TRBV10-2,TRBJ2-1,CASSILSNEQFF
TRBV15,TRBJ1-2,CATSRDVIYGYTF
TRBV20-1,TRBJ1-6,CSAAPISSSYNSPLHF
TRBV12-3/TRBV12-4,TRBJ1-6,CASSPTGGKNSPLHF
TRBV6-1,TRBJ1-5,CASRKGAAAGNQPQHF
TRBV20-1,TRBJ1-4,CSASPATNEKLFF
TRBV12-3/TRBV12-4,TRBJ1-6,CASSRQGNDSPLHF
TRBV7-8,TRBJ2-1,CASSAGLATRSYNEQFF
TRBV20-1,TRBJ1-2,CSARKEGITHGYTF
TRBV29-1,TRBJ2-7,CSVPDRGGYEQYF
TRBV11-2,TRBJ1-6,CASSLEPRVLF
TRBV10-2,TRBJ2-3,CASSEVGLLGPDTQYF
TRBV7-9,TRBJ2-2,CASSLAEATGELFF
TRBV15,TRBJ2-1,CATSRAGDTHNEQFF
TRBV10-3,TRBJ2-5,CAISDITETQYF
TRBV5-1,TRBJ1-4,CASSHGDSFNEKLFF